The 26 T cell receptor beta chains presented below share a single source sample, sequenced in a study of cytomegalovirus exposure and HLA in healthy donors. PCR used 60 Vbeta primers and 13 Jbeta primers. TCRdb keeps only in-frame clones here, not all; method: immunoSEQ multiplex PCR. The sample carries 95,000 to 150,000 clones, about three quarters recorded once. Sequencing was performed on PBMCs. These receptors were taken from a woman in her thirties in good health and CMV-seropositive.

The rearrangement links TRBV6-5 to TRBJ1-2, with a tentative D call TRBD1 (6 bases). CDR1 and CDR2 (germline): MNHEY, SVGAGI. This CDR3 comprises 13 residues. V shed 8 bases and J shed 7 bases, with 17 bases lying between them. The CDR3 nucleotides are TGTGCCAGCCGTAGGGGGGGCCGGGGTGGCTACACCTTC. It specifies CASRRGGRGGYTF.

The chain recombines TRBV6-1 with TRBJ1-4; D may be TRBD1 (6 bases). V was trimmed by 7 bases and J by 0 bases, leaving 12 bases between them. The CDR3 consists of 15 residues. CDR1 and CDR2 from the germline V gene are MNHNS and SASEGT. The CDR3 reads CASKGNRATNEKLFF. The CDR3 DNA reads TGTGCCAGCAAGGGAAACAGGGCAACTAATGAAAAACTGTTTTTT.

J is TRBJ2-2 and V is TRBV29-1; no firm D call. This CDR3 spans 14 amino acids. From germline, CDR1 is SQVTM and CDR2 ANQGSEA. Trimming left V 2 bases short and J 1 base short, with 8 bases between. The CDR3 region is CSVEPGLNTGELFF. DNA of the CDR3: TGCAGCGTTGAACCGGGTCTGAACACCGGGGAGCTGTTTTTT.

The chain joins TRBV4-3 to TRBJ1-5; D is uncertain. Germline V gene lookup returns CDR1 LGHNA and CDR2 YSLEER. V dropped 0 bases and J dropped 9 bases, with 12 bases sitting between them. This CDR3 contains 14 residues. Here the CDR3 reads CASSQDRVQGPQHF. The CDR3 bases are TGCGCCAGCAGCCAAGATCGGGTACAAGGGCCCCAGCATTTT.

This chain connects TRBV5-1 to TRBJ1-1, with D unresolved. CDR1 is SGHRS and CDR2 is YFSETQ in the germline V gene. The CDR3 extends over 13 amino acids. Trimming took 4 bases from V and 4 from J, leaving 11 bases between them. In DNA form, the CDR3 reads TGCGCCAGCAGCATGACTGAGAGCACTGAAGCTTTCTTT. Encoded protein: CASSMTESTEAFF.

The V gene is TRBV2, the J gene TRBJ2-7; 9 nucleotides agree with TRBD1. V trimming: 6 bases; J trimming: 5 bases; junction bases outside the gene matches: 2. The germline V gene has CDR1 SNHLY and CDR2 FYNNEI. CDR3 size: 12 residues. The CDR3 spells CASRDRGHEQYF. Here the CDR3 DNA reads TGTGCCAGCAGGGACAGGGGCCACGAGCAGTACTTC.

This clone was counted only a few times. The CDR3 is CASSSPRGQGVVYNSPLHF. CDR3 DNA: TGTGCCAGCAGCTCCCCCCGAGGACAGGGGGTTGTATATAATTCACCCCTCCACTTT. The chain has TRBV7-9 and TRBJ1-6; 10 nucleotides align to TRBD1. Germline assignment: CDR1 SEHNR and CDR2 FQNEAQ (reference sequence). V shed 4 bases, J shed 4 bases, and the junction held 13 bases outside the gene matches. The CDR3 runs to 19 residues.

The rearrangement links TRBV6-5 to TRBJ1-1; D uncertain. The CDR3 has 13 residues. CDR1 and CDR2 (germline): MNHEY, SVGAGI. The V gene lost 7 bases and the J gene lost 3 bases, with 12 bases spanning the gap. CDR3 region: CASMRVVDTEAFF. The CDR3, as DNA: TGTGCCAGCATGAGGGTCGTGGACACTGAAGCTTTCTTT.

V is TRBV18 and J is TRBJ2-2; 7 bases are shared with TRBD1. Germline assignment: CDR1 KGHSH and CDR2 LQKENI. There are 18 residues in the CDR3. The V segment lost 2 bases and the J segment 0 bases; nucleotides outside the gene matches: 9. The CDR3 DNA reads TGTGCCAGCTCACCAAGGTTGGACGGGACAGCGAACACCGGGGAGCTGTTTTTT. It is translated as CASSPRLDGTANTGELFF. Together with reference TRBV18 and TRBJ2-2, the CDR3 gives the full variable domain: NAGVMQNPRHLVRRRGQEARLRCSPMKGHSHVYWYRQLPEEGLKFMVYLQKENIIDESGMPKERFSAEFPKEGPSILRIQQVVRGDSAAYFCASSPRLDGTANTGELFFGEGSRLTVL.

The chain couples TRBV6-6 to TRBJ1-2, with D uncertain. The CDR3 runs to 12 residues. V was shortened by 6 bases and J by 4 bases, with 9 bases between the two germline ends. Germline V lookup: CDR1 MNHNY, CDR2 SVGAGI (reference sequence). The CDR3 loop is CASSESFYGYTF. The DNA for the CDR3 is TGTGCCAGCAGCGAGTCCTTCTATGGCTACACCTTC.

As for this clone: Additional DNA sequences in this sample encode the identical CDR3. CDR3 sequence reads: CASSPGTSGGETQYF. As DNA, the CDR3 is TGTGCCAGCTCGCCCGGGACTAGCGGGGGGGAGACCCAGTACTTC. This chain connects TRBV7-3 to TRBJ2-5, with TRBD2 matching over 15 bases. The junction had 6 bases not matched to a gene; V was cut back by 8 bases and J by 5 bases. The germline gives CDR1 SGHTA, CDR2 FQGTGA. The CDR3 is made up of 15 amino acids.

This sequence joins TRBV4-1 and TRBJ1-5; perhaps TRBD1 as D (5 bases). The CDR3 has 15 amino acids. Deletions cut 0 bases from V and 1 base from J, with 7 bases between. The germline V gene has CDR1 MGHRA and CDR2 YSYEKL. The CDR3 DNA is TGCGCCAGCAGCCAAGAGGGGGGGAGCAATCAGCCCCAGCATTTT. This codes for CASSQEGGSNQPQHF.

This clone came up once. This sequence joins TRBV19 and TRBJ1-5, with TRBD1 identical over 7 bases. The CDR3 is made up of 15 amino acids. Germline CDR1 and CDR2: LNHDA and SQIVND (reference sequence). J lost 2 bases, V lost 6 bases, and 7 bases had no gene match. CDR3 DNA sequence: TGTGCCAGTAGACCGCAGGGGGGAGGCAATCAGCCCCAGCATTTT. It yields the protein CASRPQGGGNQPQHF.

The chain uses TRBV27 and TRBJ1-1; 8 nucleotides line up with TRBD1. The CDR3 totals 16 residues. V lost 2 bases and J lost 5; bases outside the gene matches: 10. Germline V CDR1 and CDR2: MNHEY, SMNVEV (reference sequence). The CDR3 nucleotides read TGTGCCAGCAGTTTAAAGTCTCTACAGGGGGATACTGAAGCTTTCTTT. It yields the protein CASSLKSLQGDTEAFF.

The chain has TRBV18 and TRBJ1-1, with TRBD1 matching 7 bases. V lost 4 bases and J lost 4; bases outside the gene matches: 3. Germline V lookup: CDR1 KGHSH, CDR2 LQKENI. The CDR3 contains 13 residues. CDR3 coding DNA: TGTGCCAGCTCACTGCCAGGGGGCACTGAAGCTTTCTTT. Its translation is CASSLPGGTEAFF. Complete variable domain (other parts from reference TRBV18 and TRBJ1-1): NAGVMQNPRHLVRRRGQEARLRCSPMKGHSHVYWYRQLPEEGLKFMVYLQKENIIDESGMPKERFSAEFPKEGPSILRIQQVVRGDSAAYFCASSLPGGTEAFFGQGTRLTVV.

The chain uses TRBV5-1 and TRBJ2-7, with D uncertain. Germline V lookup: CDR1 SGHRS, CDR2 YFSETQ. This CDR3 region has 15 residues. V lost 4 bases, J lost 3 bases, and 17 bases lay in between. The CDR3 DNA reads TGCGCCAGCAGCCCCACCGGTCTCCGGAGCTACGAGCAGTACTTC. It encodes CASSPTGLRSYEQYF.

The CDR3, as DNA: TGCGCCAGCAGCTTGGAGGGGGTGATTGATTCACCCCTCCACTTT. It yields the protein CASSLEGVIDSPLHF. The rearrangement links TRBV5-1 to TRBJ1-6, with D tentatively TRBD1 (6 bases). CDR1 is SGHRS, CDR2 YFSETQ, per germline. Trimming took 0 bases from V and 8 from J, leaving 12 bases between them. The CDR3 extends over 15 amino acids.

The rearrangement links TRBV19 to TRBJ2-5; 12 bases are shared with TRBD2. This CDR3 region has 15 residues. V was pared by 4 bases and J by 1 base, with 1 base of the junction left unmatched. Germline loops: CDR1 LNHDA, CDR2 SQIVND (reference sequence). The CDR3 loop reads CASSRTSGVQETQYF. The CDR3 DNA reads TGTGCCAGTAGTAGGACTAGCGGGGTCCAAGAGACCCAGTACTTC.

CDR3 loop: CASSASRTGTANQETQYF. CDR3 nucleotide sequence: TGTGCCAGCAGCGCCTCGAGGACCGGGACAGCAAACCAAGAGACCCAGTACTTC. This chain joins TRBV9 and TRBJ2-5, with 7 bases fitting TRBD1. Germline CDR1 reads SGDLS; CDR2 reads YYNGEE. Unmatched junction bases numbered 14, after V lost 3 bases and J lost 0 bases. The CDR3 is made up of 18 amino acids. The entire variable domain, with the rest obtained from reference TRBV9 and TRBJ2-5, is as follows: DSGVTQTPKHLITATGQRVTLRCSPRSGDLSVYWYQQSLDQGLQFLIQYYNGEERAKGNILERFSAQQFPDLHSELNLSSLELGDSALYFCASSASRTGTANQETQYFGPGTRLLVL.

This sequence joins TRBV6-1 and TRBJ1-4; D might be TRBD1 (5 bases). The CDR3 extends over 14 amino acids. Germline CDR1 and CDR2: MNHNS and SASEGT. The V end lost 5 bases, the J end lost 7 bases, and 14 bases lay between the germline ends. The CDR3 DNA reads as TGTGCCAGCAGTTTACAGGAGTGGGGTGAAAAACTGTTTTTT. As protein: CASSLQEWGEKLFF.

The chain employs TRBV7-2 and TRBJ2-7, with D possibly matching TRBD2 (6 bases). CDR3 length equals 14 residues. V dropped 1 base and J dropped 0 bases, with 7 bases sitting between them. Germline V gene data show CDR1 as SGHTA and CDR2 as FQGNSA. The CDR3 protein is CASSLGGDSYEQYF. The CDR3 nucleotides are TGTGCCAGCAGCTTAGGCGGGGACTCCTACGAGCAGTACTTC.

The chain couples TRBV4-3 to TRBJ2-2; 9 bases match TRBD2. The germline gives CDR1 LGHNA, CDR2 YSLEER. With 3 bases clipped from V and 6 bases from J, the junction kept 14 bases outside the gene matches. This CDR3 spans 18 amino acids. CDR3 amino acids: CASSHLIGGGAKSGELFF. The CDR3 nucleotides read TGCGCCAGCAGCCACCTAATAGGCGGGGGGGCGAAGTCCGGGGAGCTGTTTTTT.

The CDR3 nucleotides read TGTGCCAGCAGCTTTGTCTCCGGGGGTAACGGGGAGCTGTTTTTT. It is translated as CASSFVSGGNGELFF. V and J are TRBV7-7 and TRBJ2-2; the D gene is possibly TRBD2 (6 bases). The CDR3 has 15 residues. Germline-derived CDR1 and CDR2 are SSHAT and FNYEAQ (reference sequence). Trimming left V 3 bases short and J 7 bases short, with 15 bases between.

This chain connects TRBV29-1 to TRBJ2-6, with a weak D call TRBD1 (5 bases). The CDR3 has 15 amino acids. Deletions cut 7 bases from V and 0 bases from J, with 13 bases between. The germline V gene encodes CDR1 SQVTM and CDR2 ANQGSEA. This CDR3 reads CSARTDSSGANVLTF. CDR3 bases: TGCAGCGCCCGGACCGACAGCTCTGGGGCCAACGTCCTGACTTTC. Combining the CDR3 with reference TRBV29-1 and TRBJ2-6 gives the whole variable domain SAVISQKPSRDICQRGTSLTIQCQVDSQVTMMFWYRQQPGQSLTLIATANQGSEATYESGFVIDKFPISRPNLTFSTLTVSNMSPEDSSIYLCSARTDSSGANVLTFGAGSRLTVL.

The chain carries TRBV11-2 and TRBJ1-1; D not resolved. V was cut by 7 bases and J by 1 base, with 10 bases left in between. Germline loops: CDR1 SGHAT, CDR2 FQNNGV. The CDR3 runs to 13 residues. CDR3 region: CASTRLGNTEAFF. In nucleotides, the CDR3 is TGTGCCAGCACCCGCCTAGGGAACACTGAAGCTTTCTTT.

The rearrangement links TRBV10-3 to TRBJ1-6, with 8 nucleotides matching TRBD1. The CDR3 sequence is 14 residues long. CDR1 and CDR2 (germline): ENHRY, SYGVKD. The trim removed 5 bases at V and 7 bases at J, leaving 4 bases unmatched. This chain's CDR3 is CAISSTGENSPLHF. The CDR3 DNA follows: TGTGCCATCAGTTCGACAGGGGAAAATTCACCCCTCCACTTT.